This paragraph covers one T cell receptor beta chain sequence. What it binds is not known. The CDR3 extends over 19 amino acids. Trimming pared 6 bases from V and 0 bases from J, leaving 21 bases between. Germline V gene data show CDR1 as MNHEY and CDR2 as SVGEGT. This record belongs to a study of T-cell memory formation after mild COVID-19. Notes on the study in general: Day 37-peaking second-wave clones had unconfirmed SARS-CoV-2 specificity. Contracting CD4+ clones lay largely in CM and EM, with CD8+ ones residing in EMRA. Cross-reactive memory seemingly joined, as some responding clones were found in pre-infection memory.

Constant-segment-primed 5'RACE gave TCR alpha and TCR beta cDNA libraries with sample barcodes and UMIs. MiXCR, run by TCRdb on the 5' RACE reads, gives a single entry per CDR3 protein. Among roughly 380,000 distinct CDR3 sequences listed, 25% to 30% were seen once. The sample was PBMCs or a T cell subset sorted from them (not recorded which). The receptor was derived from an adult woman who had mild COVID-19 (a few samples of this study predate the infection). Cell type and time point are not known. The rearrangement joins TRBV6-2 or TRBV6-3 to TRBJ2-6, with D unclear. CDR3: CASSYAWGLGPSGANVLTF. CDR3 DNA sequence: TGTGCCAGCAGCTATGCTTGGGGTTTAGGGCCCTCTGGGGCCAACGTCCTGACTTTC.